Sequencing of this T cell receptor beta chain was carried out in a study of CD8+ T cells in alopecia areata. cDNA serving as the sequencing template came from extracted, reverse transcribed RNA. Produced via immunoSEQ multiplex PCR; TCRdb's table is partial and in-frame only. The sample holds some 190,000 clones, 51% seen once. Whole-study results and caveats: The study found higher clonality in lesional than normal scalp, especially in alopecia totalis/universalis.

CDR1 is PRHDT, CDR2 FYEKMQ, per germline (reference sequence). V shed 4 bases and J shed 8 bases, with 20 bases lying between them. CDR3 size: 15 residues. The treatment: oral pan-JAK inhibitor, 5-10 mg twice daily. On this clone itself: Its antigen is not identified.

The chain is built from TRBV13 and TRBJ2-5, with a tentative D call TRBD2 (5 bases). This TCR was recovered from a human donor with alopecia areata. Specimen: CD8+ T cells sorted from blood, collected around week 54, from a patient treated with tofacitinib. The CDR3 protein is CASSWTSRFKKTQYF. As DNA, the CDR3 is TGTGCCAGCAGCTGGACTTCAAGATTCAAGAAAACCCAGTACTTC.